This T cell receptor beta chain came from a study of blood T cell repertoires in COVID-19. V shed 6 bases and J shed 2 bases, with 9 bases lying between them. This CDR3 contains 13 residues. Per the germline V gene, CDR1 is LNHDA and CDR2 is SQIVND (reference sequence). The data were produced by immunoSEQ multiplex PCR, yet TCRdb's version contains in-frame clones alone and is incomplete. Of around 310,000 clones in the sample, over 70% are singletons; the top ten hold less than 5.5%. What was sequenced was PBMCs or T cells enriched from blood (not recorded which). The gene calls are TRBV19 and TRBJ2-3, with a tentative D call TRBD1 (6 bases). This TCR came from a young man who had recovered from COVID-19. CDR3 sequence: CASRNRATDTQYF. CDR3 in DNA: TGTGCCAGTAGGAACAGGGCCACAGATACGCAGTATTTT.